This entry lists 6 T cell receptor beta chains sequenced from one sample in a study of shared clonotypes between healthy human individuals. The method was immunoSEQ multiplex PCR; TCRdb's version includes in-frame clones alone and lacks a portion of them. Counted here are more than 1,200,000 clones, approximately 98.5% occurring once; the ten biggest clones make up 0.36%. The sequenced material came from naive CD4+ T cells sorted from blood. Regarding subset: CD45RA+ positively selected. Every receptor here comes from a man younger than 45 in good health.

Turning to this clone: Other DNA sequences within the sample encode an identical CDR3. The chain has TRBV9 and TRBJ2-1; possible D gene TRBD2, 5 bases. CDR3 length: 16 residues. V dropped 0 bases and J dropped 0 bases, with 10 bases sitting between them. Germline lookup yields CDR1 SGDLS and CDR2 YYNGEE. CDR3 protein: CASSVDGGSSYNEQFF. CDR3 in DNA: TGTGCCAGCAGCGTAGATGGTGGGAGCTCCTACAATGAGCAGTTCTTC.

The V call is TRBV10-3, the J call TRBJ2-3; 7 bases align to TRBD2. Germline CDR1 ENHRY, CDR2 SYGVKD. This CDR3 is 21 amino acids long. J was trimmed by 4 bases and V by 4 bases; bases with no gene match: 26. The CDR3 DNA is TGTGCCATCAGTGGGGGGAAACTTTGGACTAGAGACTCACGACCGCCAGATACGCAGTATTTT. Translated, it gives CAISGGKLWTRDSRPPDTQYF.

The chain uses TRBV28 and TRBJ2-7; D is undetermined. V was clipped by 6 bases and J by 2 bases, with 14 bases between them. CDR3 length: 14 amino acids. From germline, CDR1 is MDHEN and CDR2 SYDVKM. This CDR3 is CASRVTTVPYEQYF. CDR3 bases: TGTGCCAGCAGGGTTACTACCGTCCCCTACGAGCAGTACTTC. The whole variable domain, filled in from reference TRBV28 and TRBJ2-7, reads DVKVTQSSRYLVKRTGEKVFLECVQDMDHENMFWYRQDPGLGLRLIYFSYDVKMKEKGDIPEGYSVSREKKERFSLILESASTNQTSMYLCASRVTTVPYEQYFGPGTRLTVT.

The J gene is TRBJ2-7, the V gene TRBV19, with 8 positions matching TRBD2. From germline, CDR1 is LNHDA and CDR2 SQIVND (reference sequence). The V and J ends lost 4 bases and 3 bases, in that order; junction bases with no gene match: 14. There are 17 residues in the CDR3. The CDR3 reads CASSSNLAGAYLYEQYF. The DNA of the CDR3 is TGTGCCAGTAGTAGTAACCTAGCGGGCGCTTACCTCTACGAGCAGTACTTC. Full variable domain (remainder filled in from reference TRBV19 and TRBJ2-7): DGGITQSPKYLFRKEGQNVTLSCEQNLNHDAMYWYRQDPGQGLRLIYYSQIVNDFQKGDIAEGYSVSREKKESFPLTVTSAQKNPTAFYLCASSSNLAGAYLYEQYFGPGTRLTVT.

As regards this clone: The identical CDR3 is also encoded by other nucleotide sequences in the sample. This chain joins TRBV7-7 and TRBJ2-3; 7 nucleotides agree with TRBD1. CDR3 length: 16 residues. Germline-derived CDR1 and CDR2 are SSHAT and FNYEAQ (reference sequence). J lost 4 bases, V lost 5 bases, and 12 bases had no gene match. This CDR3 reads CASSELSGGLADTQYF. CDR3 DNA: TGTGCCAGCAGCGAACTATCAGGGGGTTTAGCAGATACGCAGTATTTT. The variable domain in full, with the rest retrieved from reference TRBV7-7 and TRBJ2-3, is GAGVSQSPRYKVTKRGQDVTLRCDPISSHATLYWYQQALGQGPEFLTYFNYEAQPDKSGLPSDRFSAERPEGSISTLTIQRTEQRDSAMYRCASSELSGGLADTQYFGPGTRLTVL.

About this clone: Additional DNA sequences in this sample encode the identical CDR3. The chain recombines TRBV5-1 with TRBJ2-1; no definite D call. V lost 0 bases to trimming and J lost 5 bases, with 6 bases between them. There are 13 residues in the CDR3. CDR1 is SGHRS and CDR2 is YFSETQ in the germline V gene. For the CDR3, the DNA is TGCGCCAGCAGCTTGGCCTTTGACAATGAGCAGTTCTTC. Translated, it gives CASSLAFDNEQFF.